The rows below give T cell receptor beta chains drawn from one sample of a study of shared clonotypes between healthy human individuals. TCRdb's table, derived via immunoSEQ multiplex PCR, lists solely in-frame clones and lacks some. The sample contains around 370,000 clones, roughly 96% of which appear only once. Sequenced: memory CD8+ T cells sorted from blood. These receptors came from a young man in good health. Each CDR3 is given with its conserved first and last residue. D genes are given only for firm matches. Clone size is given for some rows only: seen once, a few or many times, or a class if the clone is expanded.

V	size	D	J	CDR3	DNA
TRBV7-3	.	.	TRBJ2-5	CASSLIGAETQYF	TGTGCCAGCAGCTTAATCGGGGCGGAGACCCAGTACTTC
TRBV7-9	.	TRBD2	TRBJ2-7	CASSFATSGSLYEQYF	TGTGCCAGCAGCTTCGCGACTAGCGGGAGTCTATACGAGCAGTACTTC
TRBV30	.	.	TRBJ1-5	CAWSGRDNQPQHF	TGTGCCTGGAGTGGCAGGGATAATCAGCCCCAGCATTTT
TRBV5-1	.	.	TRBJ2-6	CASSLRGSPQYSGANVLTF	TGCGCCAGCAGCTTGAGGGGTTCGCCACAGTACTCTGGGGCCAACGTCCTGACTTTC
TRBV7-9	.	TRBD2	TRBJ2-1	CASSFLTSVEQFF	TGTGCCAGCAGCTTTCTCACTAGCGTTGAGCAGTTCTTC
TRBV4-1	.	.	TRBJ1-2	CASSQGQTASNYGYTF	TGCGCCAGCAGCCAAGGACAGACAGCTTCTAACTATGGCTACACCTTC
TRBV27	.	.	TRBJ1-1	CASSLQSDTEAFF	TGTGCCAGCAGTTTGCAGTCCGACACTGAAGCTTTCTTT
TRBV5-1	.	TRBD1	TRBJ2-3	CASSGGTVSSTDTQYF	TGCGCCAGCAGCGGTGGGACAGTTTCTAGCACAGATACGCAGTATTTT
TRBV27	.	TRBD2	TRBJ2-7	CASSHGGSGRYEQYF	TGTGCCAGCAGTCACGGGGGTAGCGGGAGGTACGAGCAGTACTTC
TRBV19	.	TRBD1	TRBJ2-3	CASSLQGADTQYF	TGTGCCAGTAGCCTCCAGGGGGCAGATACGCAGTATTTT
TRBV5-1	.	.	TRBJ1-4	CASSLTGNEKLFF	TGCGCCAGCAGCTTGACAGGGAATGAAAAACTGTTTTTT
TRBV7-9	.	.	TRBJ2-5	CASSRSSRVETQYF	TGTGCCAGCAGCCGCTCTAGCCGAGTGGAGACCCAGTACTTC
TRBV6-1	.	TRBD1	TRBJ1-1	CASSELPQGAIF	TGTGCCAGCAGTGAATTACCACAGGGGGCTATCTTT
TRBV5-1	.	.	TRBJ2-5	CASSLGGEETQYF	TGCGCCAGCAGCTTGGGCGGCGAAGAGACCCAGTACTTC
TRBV10-1	.	.	TRBJ2-7	CASSAAGAYEQYF	TGCGCCAGCAGTGCGGCAGGGGCTTACGAGCAGTACTTC
TRBV29-1	.	.	TRBJ2-1	CSVGGGTYNEQFF	TGCAGCGTTGGGGGCGGAACCTACAATGAGCAGTTCTTC
TRBV27	.	TRBD2	TRBJ2-1	CASSLSGGLAGGRQFF	TGTGCCAGCAGTTTATCCGGAGGGCTAGCGGGAGGGCGGCAGTTCTTC
TRBV9	.	.	TRBJ2-3	CASSGRGLSTDTQYF	TGTGCCAGCAGCGGAAGGGGACTTAGCACAGATACGCAGTATTTT
TRBV6-1	once	.	TRBJ2-2	CASRELSQGSTGELFF	TGTGCCAGCAGGGAACTAAGCCAGGGGAGCACCGGGGAGCTGTTTTTT
TRBV7-9	.	TRBD2	TRBJ2-7	CASSPGLAGGPPYEQYF	TGTGCCAGCAGCCCCGGACTAGCGGGAGGACCACCCTACGAGCAGTACTTC
TRBV5-1	.	.	TRBJ1-6	CASSQARGASPLHF	TGCGCCAGCTCCCAAGCCCGCGGGGCTTCACCCCTCCACTTT
TRBV7-9	.	.	TRBJ2-5	CASSLETAQETQYF	TGTGCCAGCAGCTTAGAGACAGCCCAAGAGACCCAGTACTTC
TRBV27	.	.	TRBJ2-7	CASSLEGRSSYEQYF	TGTGCCAGCAGTTTAGAAGGCCGCAGCTCCTACGAGCAGTACTTC
TRBV7-3	.	.	TRBJ2-6	CASSLTASGANVLTF	TGTGCCAGCAGCTTGACTGCCTCTGGGGCCAACGTCCTGACTTTC
TRBV28	.	TRBD2	TRBJ2-5	CASSFELAGAQETQYF	TGTGCCAGCAGTTTTGAGCTAGCGGGAGCCCAAGAGACCCAGTACTTC
TRBV9	.	TRBD2	TRBJ2-1	CASSEERGLAGADEQFF	TGTGCCAGCAGCGAGGAACGGGGACTAGCGGGAGCAGATGAGCAGTTCTTC
TRBV11-3	.	TRBD2	TRBJ2-2	CASSSPSGAGELFF	TGTGCCAGCAGCTCCCCTAGCGGAGCCGGGGAGCTGTTTTTT
TRBV18	once	.	TRBJ2-5	CASSRLRYGIRKETQYF	TGTGCCAGCTCACGACTCCGTTACGGAATAAGGAAAGAGACCCAGTACTTC
TRBV5-4	.	TRBD2	TRBJ2-1	CASSFGGGRPNEQFF	TGTGCCAGCAGCTTTGGCGGGGGGCGCCCCAATGAGCAGTTCTTC
TRBV29-1	.	TRBD1	TRBJ1-2	CSVVGRQGVYGYTF	TGCAGCGTTGTAGGTCGGCAGGGGGTCTATGGCTACACCTTC
TRBV30	.	.	TRBJ2-2	CAWRFGSTGELFF	TGTGCCTGGAGATTCGGATCCACCGGGGAGCTGTTTTTT
TRBV7-2	once	.	TRBJ1-5	CASSLAGPHQPQHF	TGTGCCAGCAGCTTAGCAGGGCCTCATCAGCCCCAGCATTTT
TRBV4-3	.	TRBD1	TRBJ2-2	CASSLLDRVPIEELFF	TGCGCCAGCAGCCTATTAGACAGGGTCCCAATTGAGGAGCTGTTTTTT
TRBV30	.	.	TRBJ1-2	CAWKPSGQNYGYTF	TGTGCCTGGAAACCGTCAGGGCAGAACTATGGCTACACCTTC
TRBV5-1	.	.	TRBJ2-1	CASSLVGTQHNEQFF	TGCGCCAGCAGCTTGGTAGGGACACAACACAATGAGCAGTTCTTC
TRBV27	.	.	TRBJ2-5	CASTATGLGWQETQYF	TGTGCCAGCACTGCGACGGGCCTTGGATGGCAAGAGACCCAGTACTTC
TRBV11-2	.	.	TRBJ1-2	CASSSQGLGGYTF	TGTGCCAGCAGCTCCCAGGGTTTGGGGGGCTACACCTTC